This T cell receptor (beta chain) was profiled in a study of human T cells and chemical hapten exposure. Study in general: Small pooled library volume differences mainly caused per-sample TCR yield variation.

MiXCR was run by TCRdb on the RACE reads, yielding one entry per CDR3 protein. Of some 65,000 distinct CDR3 sequences in the sample, around 6.1% were seen once. General study points: The study found that DPC sensitization did not change TCRs above 1 in 1000 frequency.

CDR1 and CDR2 from the germline V gene are SGDLS and YYNGEE. CDR3 length: 16 residues. Trimming shortened V by 4 bases and J by 2 bases, and 16 bases separated the two germline ends. In this sample, this clonotype turned up many times. The antigen remains undetermined. Time point here: healthy volunteer bleed at 6 weeks. The starting material, unfractionated whole blood, was used for total RNA extraction. This clonotype was sampled from a female donor in good health. Some clones in this sample may be carry-over from other donors' samples. The chain combines TRBV9 with TRBJ2-1, with a weak D call TRBD1 (7 bases). Specimen: whole blood. CDR3 amino acids: CASSPGGGTAYNEQFF. CDR3 DNA sequence: TGTGCCAGCAGCCCCGGAGGGGGGACAGCCTACAATGAGCAGTTCTTC.